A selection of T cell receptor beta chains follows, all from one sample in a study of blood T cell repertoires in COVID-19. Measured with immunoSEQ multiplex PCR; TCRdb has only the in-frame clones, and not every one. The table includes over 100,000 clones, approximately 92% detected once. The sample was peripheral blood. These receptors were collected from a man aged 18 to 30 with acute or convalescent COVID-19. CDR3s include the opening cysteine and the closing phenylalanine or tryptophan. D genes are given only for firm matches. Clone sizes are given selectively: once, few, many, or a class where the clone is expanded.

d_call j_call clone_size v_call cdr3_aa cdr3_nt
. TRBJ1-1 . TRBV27 CASSLGGNTEAFF TGTGCCAGCAGTTTGGGGGGGAACACTGAAGCTTTCTTT
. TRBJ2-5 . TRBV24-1 CATSDSWGDRAQYF TGTGCCACCAGTGATTCTTGGGGGGACCGGGCCCAGTACTTC
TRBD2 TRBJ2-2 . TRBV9 CASSPTLAGGSTGELFF TGTGCCAGCAGCCCCACCTTAGCGGGAGGGAGCACCGGGGAGCTGTTTTTT
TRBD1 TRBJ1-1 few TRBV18 CASSPQGVDTEAFF TGTGCCAGCTCACCGCAGGGGGTCGACACTGAAGCTTTCTTT
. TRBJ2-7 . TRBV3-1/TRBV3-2 CASSQDDQGQLYEQYF TGTGCCAGCAGCCAAGACGATCAGGGGCAACTCTACGAGCAGTACTTC
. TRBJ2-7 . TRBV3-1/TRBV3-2 CASSQKQTGQYF TGTGCCAGCAGCCAAAAGCAGACAGGGCAGTACTTC
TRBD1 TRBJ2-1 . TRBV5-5 CASSSQGLTYNEQFF TGTGCCAGCAGCTCACAGGGGTTGACCTACAATGAGCAGTTCTTC
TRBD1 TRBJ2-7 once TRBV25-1 CASSERLRGGAGYEQYF TGTGCCAGCAGTGAAAGGCTTAGAGGGGGCGCGGGTTACGAGCAGTACTTC
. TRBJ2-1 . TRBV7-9 CASSRHNEQFF TGTGCCAGCAGCCGTCACAATGAGCAGTTCTTC
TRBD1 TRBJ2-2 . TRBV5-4 CASSRQNDRVTGELFF TGTGCCAGCAGCCGCCAAAACGACAGGGTGACCGGGGAGCTGTTTTTT
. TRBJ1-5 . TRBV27 CASAQGDQPQHF TGTGCCAGCGCCCAGGGCGATCAGCCCCAGCATTTT
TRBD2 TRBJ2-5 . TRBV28 CASSSLAGGQETQYF TGTGCCAGCAGTTCCCTAGCGGGGGGGCAAGAGACCCAGTACTTC
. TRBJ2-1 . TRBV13 CASSFTPTARGNEQFF TGTGCCAGCAGCTTTACCCCGACGGCCAGGGGCAATGAGCAGTTCTTC
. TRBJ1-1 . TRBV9 CASKGRGMNTEAFF TGTGCCAGCAAGGGCCGGGGGATGAACACTGAAGCTTTCTTT
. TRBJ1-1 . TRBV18 CASSPLSGIAEAFF TGTGCCAGCTCACCACTGTCGGGGATCGCTGAAGCTTTCTTT
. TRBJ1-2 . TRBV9 CASSVEVAGDGYTF TGTGCCAGCAGCGTAGAGGTCGCGGGGGATGGCTACACCTTC
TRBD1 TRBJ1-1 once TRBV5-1 CASRPGTGGGNTEAFF TGCGCCAGCCGGCCCGGGACAGGGGGTGGGAACACTGAAGCTTTCTTT
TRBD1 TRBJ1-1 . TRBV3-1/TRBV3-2 CASSSLGTGTEAFF TGTGCCAGCAGCTCCCTAGGGACAGGGACTGAAGCTTTCTTT
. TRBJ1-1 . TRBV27 CASTPLGGQNTEAFF TGTGCCAGCACCCCTCTGGGGGGGCAGAACACTGAAGCTTTCTTT
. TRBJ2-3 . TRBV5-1 CASSLDGGVTTDTQYF TGCGCCAGCAGCTTGGATGGCGGGGTTACCACAGATACGCAGTATTTT
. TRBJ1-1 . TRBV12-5 CASGLGFGVNTEAFF TGTGCTAGTGGTTTAGGGTTCGGGGTGAACACTGAAGCTTTCTTT
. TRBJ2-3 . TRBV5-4 CASSLVGADTQYF TGTGCCAGCAGCTTGGTCGGAGCAGATACGCAGTATTTT
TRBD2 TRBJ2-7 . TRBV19 CASSIGGAGASYEQYF TGTGCCAGTAGTATAGGAGGAGCGGGAGCATCCTACGAGCAGTACTTC
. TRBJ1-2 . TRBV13 CASSPGGGDPYGYTF TGTGCCAGCAGCCCAGGCGGAGGGGACCCCTATGGCTACACCTTC
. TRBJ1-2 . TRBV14 CASSQDPRQTLNYGYTF TGTGCCAGCAGCCAAGATCCCCGACAGACCCTCAACTATGGCTACACCTTC
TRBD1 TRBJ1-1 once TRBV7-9 CASSLAAGGVILPEAFF TGTGCCAGCAGCTTGGCGGCAGGGGGCGTAATTCTGCCTGAAGCTTTCTTT
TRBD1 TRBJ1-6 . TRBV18 CASSQQGSSYNSPLHF TGTGCCAGCTCACAACAGGGGAGCTCCTATAATTCACCCCTCCACTTT
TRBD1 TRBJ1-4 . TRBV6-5 CATKGQTNEKLFF TGTGCCACCAAGGGACAGACTAATGAAAAACTGTTTTTT
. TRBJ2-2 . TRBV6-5 CASSYGASANTGELFF TGTGCCAGCAGTTACGGAGCAAGCGCGAACACCGGGGAGCTGTTTTTT
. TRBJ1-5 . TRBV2 CASSLGRGGNQPQHF TGTGCCAGCAGTTTGGGCCGCGGGGGGAATCAGCCCCAGCATTTT
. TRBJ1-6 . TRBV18 CASSPTGDNSPLHF TGTGCCAGCTCACCGACAGGTGATAATTCACCCCTCCACTTT
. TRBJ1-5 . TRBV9 CASSVGTGAGNQPQHF TGTGCCAGCAGCGTAGGCACGGGAGCGGGCAATCAGCCCCAGCATTTT
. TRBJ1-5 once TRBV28 CASSLGPSVYSNQPQHF TGTGCCAGCAGTTTAGGGCCTTCAGTGTATAGCAATCAGCCCCAGCATTTT
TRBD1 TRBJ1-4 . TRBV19 CASSTFRGPSNEKLFF TGTGCCAGTAGTACTTTCAGGGGGCCGTCTAATGAAAAACTGTTTTTT
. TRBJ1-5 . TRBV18 CASSPRGVGGPYQPQHF TGTGCCAGCTCACCACGGGGGGTCGGGGGTCCGTATCAGCCCCAGCATTTT
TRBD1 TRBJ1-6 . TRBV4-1 CASSQSGQADNSPLHF TGCGCCAGCAGCCAGTCGGGACAGGCGGATAATTCACCCCTCCACTTT
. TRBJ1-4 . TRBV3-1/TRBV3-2 CASSQDGGAAEKLFF TGTGCCAGCAGCCAAGATGGGGGGGCGGCTGAAAAACTGTTTTTT
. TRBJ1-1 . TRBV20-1 CRGDNGTEAFF TGCAGGGGGGACAACGGCACTGAAGCTTTCTTT
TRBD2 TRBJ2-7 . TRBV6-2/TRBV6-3 CASSYSNPSGITYEQYF TGTGCCAGCAGTTACTCGAATCCTAGCGGGATAACCTACGAGCAGTACTTC
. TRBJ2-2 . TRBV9 CASSVARGNTGELFF TGTGCCAGCAGCGTAGCAAGAGGGAACACCGGGGAGCTGTTTTTT
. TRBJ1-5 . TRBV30 CAWSESIGGNQPQHF TGTGCCTGGAGTGAGAGCATCGGAGGCAATCAGCCCCAGCATTTT